This passage covers 10 T cell receptor beta chains from one sample sequenced in a study of cytomegalovirus exposure and HLA in healthy donors. Both 60 Vbeta primers and 13 Jbeta primers went into the PCR. Profiling relied on immunoSEQ multiplex PCR, and the TCRdb table lists in-frame clones only, not all of them. The sample has roughly 180,000 clones; over 80% are singletons. The specimen was PBMCs. The source is a girl aged 5-17 years in good health and CMV-seropositive.

The chain has TRBV4-3 and TRBJ2-3; D is unresolved. Trimming removed 1 base at V and 4 bases at J, with 12 bases between. Germline loops: CDR1 LGHNA, CDR2 YSLEER. This CDR3 is 15 amino acids long. CDR3 nucleotide sequence: TGCGCCAGCAGCCAAGGTGTCACCCGGGCAGATACGCAGTATTTT. Amino acid sequence: CASSQGVTRADTQYF.

The CDR3 nucleotides are TGTGCCAGCAGTTTAGAGCCGACGGGAAGAACAGATACGCAGTATTTT. This gives the protein CASSLEPTGRTDTQYF. J is TRBJ2-3 and V is TRBV27; maybe TRBD2 (5 bases). This CDR3 contains 16 residues. The V end lost 2 bases, the J end lost 3 bases, and 15 bases lay between the germline ends. The germline V gene encodes CDR1 MNHEY and CDR2 SMNVEV (reference sequence).

The chain links TRBV30 to TRBJ2-1, with 9 nucleotides matching TRBD2. Per germline, CDR1 GTSNPN and CDR2 SVGIG (reference sequence). There are 13 residues in the CDR3. V shed 4 bases and J 5 bases; nucleotides not matched to a gene: 3. CDR3 nucleotides: TGTGCCTGGATAGCGGGAGCACACAATGAGCAGTTCTTC. Translation gives CAWIAGAHNEQFF.

The CDR3 reads CAWTIGGAGTDTQYF. In DNA form, the CDR3 reads TGTGCCTGGACCATAGGGGGCGCCGGTACAGATACGCAGTATTTT. V gene TRBV30 combines with J gene TRBJ2-3; 7 nucleotides line up with TRBD1. The V gene end was trimmed by 4 bases and the J gene end by 3 bases; junction bases not matched to a gene: 10. Germline lookup yields CDR1 GTSNPN and CDR2 SVGIG (reference sequence). This CDR3 contains 15 residues.

The genes are TRBV6-1 and TRBJ2-3; perhaps TRBD2 as D (6 bases). Germline assignment: CDR1 MNHNS and CDR2 SASEGT. Between the trimmed V and J ends, which lost 4 bases and 2 bases, there was a span of 10 bases. The CDR3 covers 14 residues. The CDR3 spells CASSAGRTTDTQYF. CDR3 DNA sequence: TGTGCCAGCAGTGCGGGGAGGACCACAGATACGCAGTATTTT.

The chain uses TRBV5-5 and TRBJ1-1; D possibly corresponds to TRBD1 (6 bases). The CDR3 contains 14 residues. Germline CDR1 and CDR2: SGHKS and YYEKEE (reference sequence). V gave up 3 bases and J gave up 0 bases, with 9 bases separating them. Here the CDR3 reads CASSSGQMNTEAFF. CDR3 in DNA: TGTGCCAGCAGCTCGGGACAAATGAACACTGAAGCTTTCTTT.

This chain links TRBV2 with TRBJ1-1; D remains unclear. CDR3 size: 12 residues. In germline, CDR1 is SNHLY, CDR2 FYNNEI. Trimming cost V 4 bases and J 1 base, with 4 bases left between them. The CDR3 DNA sequence: TGTGCCAGCAGTGTAGAGAACACTGAAGCTTTCTTT. Amino acid sequence: CASSVENTEAFF.

This clone was observed a few times. The rearrangement uses TRBV28 and TRBJ2-7; D is unclear. This CDR3 comprises 14 residues. The V end was cut by 4 bases, the J end by 3 bases, with 13 bases between. CDR1 MDHEN and CDR2 SYDVKM come from the germline V gene. The DNA of the CDR3 is TGTGCCAGCAGTTCCCCCTCCGTCGTCTACGAGCAGTACTTC. Translating gives CASSSPSVVYEQYF.

CDR3 nucleotide sequence: TGCGCCAGCAGCTTCGGGGGGGTAGGAGAGACCCAGTACTTC. Translating gives CASSFGGVGETQYF. The chain carries TRBV5-1 and TRBJ2-5; 8 positions match TRBD2. Germline CDR1 reads SGHRS; CDR2 reads YFSETQ. The CDR3 has 14 residues. Losses at the gene ends were 2 bases for V and 4 bases for J; bases not matched to a gene: 4.

V usage is TRBV7-2 and J usage is TRBJ2-5; D perhaps matches TRBD1 (5 bases). Germline loops: CDR1 SGHTA, CDR2 FQGNSA. CDR3 size: 14 residues. V lost 5 bases to trimming and J lost 4 bases, with 14 bases between them. This CDR3 reads CASSRGQERETQYF. CDR3 nucleotides: TGTGCCAGCAGCAGGGGTCAGGAGCGAGAGACCCAGTACTTC.